Below, 9 T cell receptor beta chains from the same sample are listed, as sequenced in a study of cytomegalovirus exposure and HLA in healthy donors. In the PCR, 60 Vbeta and 13 Jbeta primers were used. The method was immunoSEQ multiplex PCR; TCRdb's version includes in-frame clones alone and lacks a portion of them. The sample includes about 150,000 clones, about 72% of them seen just once. What was sequenced was PBMCs. Receptors originate from a man aged 40-50 years in good health and CMV-seronegative.

This chain links TRBV10-3 with TRBJ2-2; TRBD2 aligns across 7 bases. Trimming took 2 bases from V and 6 from J; bases not matched to a gene: 6. The CDR3 has 15 amino acids. Germline lookup yields CDR1 ENHRY and CDR2 SYGVKD. CDR3 nucleotide sequence: TGTGCCATCAGTGAGACGGGGGACTACTCCGGGGAGCTGTTTTTT. This codes for CAISETGDYSGELFF.

The chain has TRBV19 and TRBJ2-1; D may be TRBD2 (6 bases). CDR1 LNHDA and CDR2 SQIVND come from the germline V gene (reference sequence). Deletions cut 0 bases from V and 10 bases from J, with 10 bases between. The CDR3 is 13 amino acids. CDR3 region: CASSIEGGGEQFF. Here the CDR3 DNA reads TGTGCCAGTAGTATAGAGGGGGGTGGAGAGCAGTTCTTC.

The chain couples TRBV2 to TRBJ2-7; 7 bases are shared with TRBD2. V dropped 7 bases and J dropped 4; count of bases not matched to a gene: 10. The CDR3 spans 14 residues. Germline CDR1 is SNHLY and CDR2 is FYNNEI. As DNA, the CDR3 is TGTGCCAGCACTCCAGGGAGGGGCTTGTACGAGCAGTACTTC. Protein sequence: CASTPGRGLYEQYF.

J is TRBJ2-7 and V is TRBV19; TRBD2 matches at 13 bases. Germline V gene sequence: CDR1 LNHDA, CDR2 SQIVND (reference sequence). With 6 bases clipped from V and 2 bases from J, the junction kept 4 bases outside the gene matches. This CDR3 is 15 amino acids long. The CDR3 sequence is CASSELAGGTYEQYF. The CDR3, as DNA: TGTGCCAGTAGCGAACTAGCGGGGGGGACCTACGAGCAGTACTTC.

This clone came up a few times. V usage is TRBV9 and J usage is TRBJ1-4; no definite D call. The CDR3 length is 14 residues. From germline, CDR1 is SGDLS and CDR2 YYNGEE. Trimming took off 8 bases at V and 5 bases at J, with 16 bases between the two ends. In DNA, the CDR3 is TGTGCCAGTCCCATCGGGGAAGGAAATGAAAAACTGTTTTTT. Translated: CASPIGEGNEKLFF.

The chain employs TRBV2 and TRBJ1-4, with 8 bases lining up with TRBD1. The CDR3 extends over 15 amino acids. Germline V gene lookup returns CDR1 SNHLY and CDR2 FYNNEI. With V trimmed by 4 bases and J by 4 bases, 5 bases remained unmatched. The CDR3 DNA sequence: TGTGCCAGCAGTGCAGGGGGCGTTGGTAATGAAAAACTGTTTTTT. It specifies CASSAGGVGNEKLFF.

The chain is built from TRBV19 and TRBJ2-2; 8 positions match TRBD1. Germline lookup yields CDR1 LNHDA and CDR2 SQIVND (reference sequence). The CDR3 extends over 15 amino acids. V gave up 3 bases and J gave up 4 bases; unmatched junction bases: 4. The CDR3: CASSIQGAVTGELFF. The CDR3 DNA reads TGTGCCAGTAGTATCCAGGGGGCAGTCACCGGGGAGCTGTTTTTT.

This clone has just one count. CDR3 in amino acids: CASRAGQGVKDTQYF. The CDR3, as DNA: TGTGCAAGTCGCGCGGGACAGGGAGTCAAGGATACGCAGTATTTT. The genes are TRBV12-2 and TRBJ2-3; the table gives TRBD1 as D, unverified against the DNA. TRBV12-2 is classified as a pseudogene. This CDR3 contains 15 residues.

The rearrangement joins TRBV2 to TRBJ2-1, with D uncertain. This CDR3 is built from 14 residues. The ends were cut back, 1 base at V and 5 bases at J, with 9 bases in the middle. Germline loops: CDR1 SNHLY, CDR2 FYNNEI. The CDR3 DNA follows: TGTGCCAGCAGTGAAGGTAGAGGTGACAATGAGCAGTTCTTC. Its translation: CASSEGRGDNEQFF.